Listed below are T cell receptor beta chains from one sample, sequenced in a study of T cells in Graves' hyperthyroidism and ophthalmopathy. TCRdb re-derived calls from the multiplex PCR reads in MiXCR, one entry per CDR3 protein. The sample lists approximately 560,000 distinct CDR3 sequences; 35% to 55% were seen once. The sequencing input was peripheral blood or thyroid tissue (not recorded which). Receptors originate from a woman in her late teens or twenties with Graves' hyperthyroidism. CDR3s include the opening cysteine and the closing phenylalanine or tryptophan. A D gene is named only where the DNA matches it firmly. Clone size, where shown, is once, few, many, or a class for clones that have expanded.

j_call v_call d_call clone_size cdr3_nt cdr3_aa
TRBJ1-1 TRBV29-1 TRBD1 NA TGCAGCGTTGACCAACATACAGGGGCTGAAGCTTTCTTT CSVDQHTGAEAFF
TRBJ2-5 TRBV10-3 TRBD1 few TGTGCCAGCAGTAGTCCAGGGGGCGGGTCGGAGACCCAGTACTTC CASSSPGGGSETQYF
TRBJ2-2 TRBV7-6 NA NA TGTGCCAGCAGCCCGAGCAGGGATAACACCGGGGAGCTGTTTTTT CASSPSRDNTGELFF
TRBJ1-2 TRBV2 NA NA TGTGCCAGCAGTTTAGGGGCGGGATACTATGGCTACACCTTC CASSLGAGYYGYTF
TRBJ1-6 TRBV7-8 NA few TGTGCCAGCAGCCTTCAGGGTCAGGGCGAAATCCTCCACTTT CASSLQGQGEILHF
TRBJ1-1 TRBV10-3 NA NA TGTGCCACTAGCGCCGACAATTCGAACACTGAAGCTTTCTTT CATSADNSNTEAFF
TRBJ1-1 TRBV24-1 NA many TGTGCCACCAGTGATTTTGATGCGGGTCGGGCTTTCTTT CATSDFDAGRAFF
TRBJ2-5 TRBV24-1 NA NA TGTGCCACCAGCAGCCCCGTCGGAGGGGAGACCCAGTACTTC CATSSPVGGETQYF
TRBJ1-1 TRBV20-1 NA NA TGCAGTGCTATGACAGTATTGAACACTGAAGCTTTCTTT CSAMTVLNTEAFF
TRBJ2-5 TRBV2 TRBD2 NA TGTGCCAGCAGCTTAGTCCCGGGACTAGGGGAAGAGACCCAGTACTTC CASSLVPGLGEETQYF
TRBJ1-6 TRBV5-1 TRBD1 few TGCGCCAGCAGCTTAGACAGGGGGCTTGGGTCACCCCTCCACTTT CASSLDRGLGSPLHF
TRBJ2-7 TRBV19 TRBD1 many TGTGCCAGTAGTATAGCTGACAGGGGGACCTACGAGCAGTACTTC CASSIADRGTYEQYF
TRBJ2-7 TRBV19 TRBD1 few TGTGCCAGTAGTCCTTCGGACAGGGGACGAGCCTACGAGCAGTACTTC CASSPSDRGRAYEQYF
TRBJ2-5 TRBV24-1 NA many TGTGCCACCAGGTCCTCCGGTTTGGGAGAAGGCCAAGAGACCCAGTACTTC CATRSSGLGEGQETQYF
TRBJ1-1 TRBV7-9 NA few TGTGCCAGCAGCTTCAGGGCGGCTACTGAAGCTTTCTTT CASSFRAATEAFF
TRBJ2-7 TRBV10-3 TRBD2 NA TGTGCCATCAGTGACCCCGGGACTAGCGGGGACGAGCAGTACTTC CAISDPGTSGDEQYF
TRBJ2-2 TRBV10-3 TRBD1 few TGTGCCATCAGAGCAGGGGGCATCGACACCGGGGAGCTGTTTTTT CAIRAGGIDTGELFF
TRBJ1-1 TRBV6-5 NA NA TGTGCCAGCAGTGAAGCGTGGGGCACTGAAGCTTTCTTT CASSEAWGTEAFF
TRBJ1-1 TRBV6-5 TRBD1 many TGTGCCAGCAGGGGACAGGGGGACACTGAAGCTTTCTTT CASRGQGDTEAFF
TRBJ1-1 TRBV2 NA NA TGTGCCAGCAGTGAGTTCGAGTTGAACACTGAAGCTTTCTTT CASSEFELNTEAFF
TRBJ2-5 TRBV2 NA few TGTGCCAGCATGGGGGGCTCCCAAGAGACCCAGTACTTC CASMGGSQETQYF
TRBJ2-3 TRBV10-3 NA NA TGTGCCACCCAGATGACAGGGAGGGCAGATACGCAGTATTTT CATQMTGRADTQYF
TRBJ2-2 TRBV10-3 TRBD1 many TGTGCCATCAGTCCGGGACAGGGAGTCACCGGGGAGCTGTTTTTT CAISPGQGVTGELFF
TRBJ2-7 TRBV20-1 NA NA TGCAGTGCTAGAGGTGGGCAGGACTACGAGCAGTACTTC CSARGGQDYEQYF
TRBJ1-2 TRBV29-1 NA many TGCAGCGTCCCCGTGGGGGGATCTAACTATGGCTACACCTTC CSVPVGGSNYGYTF
TRBJ1-4 TRBV25-1 NA many TGTGCCAGCAGGCTGGAGGGTGAAAAACTGTTTTTT CASRLEGEKLFF
TRBJ1-2 TRBV29-1 NA many TGCAGCGACCTTCGGGACATTGGATATGGCTACACCTTC CSDLRDIGYGYTF
TRBJ1-3 TRBV7-9 NA few TGTGCCAGCAGAAGAACAGGGTCCGGAAACACCATATATTTT CASRRTGSGNTIYF
TRBJ2-2 TRBV29-1 NA few TGCAGCGTTGGCTGGGCAGGCCGGGTGAACACCGGGGAGCTGTTTTTT CSVGWAGRVNTGELFF